What follows is one T cell receptor (beta chain) and its context. What it binds is unknown. This sample is drawn from a study of shared clonotypes between healthy human individuals. Study conclusions and caveats: A generally larger estimated richness was seen in naive subsets than in memory subsets.

Assay used: immunoSEQ multiplex PCR; TCRdb lists only in-frame clones, some missing. Among about 2.4 million clones listed, over 85% were seen once. The CDR3 spans 16 residues. Germline V gene data show CDR1 as LGHNA and CDR2 as YNFKEQ. V was pared by 6 bases and J by 4 bases, with 10 bases of the junction left unmatched. The clonotype was recovered from a man aged 18 to 29 in good health. Some clones in this sample may be carry-over from other donors' samples. The sample was naive CD4+ T cells from PBMCs. Noted subset: CD45RA+ positively selected. This chain links TRBV4-2 with TRBJ2-1; 9 nucleotides agree with TRBD1. The CDR3 bases are TGTGCCAGCAGTCGGAAACGGGACAGGGATTACAATGAGCAGTTCTTC. As protein: CASSRKRDRDYNEQFF.